This entry describes one T cell receptor (beta chain). This clonotype has at least ten counts. The antigen it recognizes is unknown. Base qualities are not provided; no much larger clone lies one nucleotide away. The protocol used for the library was PCR. TCRdb names Illumina HiSeq 2500 as the instrument used. TCR library preparation used molecular barcoding, with unique molecular identifiers applied to normalize quantification of the TCRbeta repertoire. Using fastp at Q25 and MiXCR, TCRdb reprocessed the public reads and kept productive beta chains. Entries that share a CDR3 protein sequence are merged under the most common genes and DNA. The sample profile shows about 230,000 distinct CDR3 sequences; about a tenth of them were found once. The top ten hold roughly 28% of the sample. In the paper's terms, the treatment or condition label means: allogeneic hematopoietic cell transplantation with graft depleted of TCRalphabeta T cells and CD19 B cells. The transplant recipients were children given TCRalphabeta/CD19-depleted allogeneic hematopoietic cell grafts.

This sample is part of a study of T-cell reconstitution after alpha-beta-depleted transplantation in children (dated by TCRdb to 2016 to 2017). At the level of the whole study: Using TCR repertoire profiling, the study quantitatively followed how T-cell immune reconstitution unfolded in children after TCRalphabeta/CD19-depleted allogeneic hematopoietic cell transplantation.

Results the study describes overall, beyond this receptor: Over the following months the frequencies of hyperexpanded clones went down, and after one year T-cell counts and TCRbeta diversity were mostly credited to newly produced T cells. In some patients, high TCRbeta diversity at day 60 was attributed to recipient T cells and intrathymic progenitors that had survived conditioning. The apparently early alphabetaT-cell count recovery about two months after transplant was reportedly dependent on only several hundred rapidly expanded clones derived from non-depleted graft cells.

Material: PBMCs, obtained before TCRalphabeta/CD19-depleted stem cell transplant. This receptor was identified in a child under three years old with acute myeloid leukemia, due to receive a stem cell transplant.

CDR3 region: CATKGQHRQGGTDTQYF. The sequence in DNA is TGTGCCACCAAGGGGCAACATCGACAGGGGGGTACAGATACGCAGTATTTT. This sequence uses TRBV28 and TRBJ2-3; TRBD1 aligns with 9 central bases. The germline V gene supplies CDR1 MDHEN and CDR2 SYDVKM. The CDR3 starts with the cysteine, ends with the phenylalanine, and has 17 residues. Of all the DNA, just the CDR3 is kept, 51 bases in frame from base 1. Unmatched junction bases come to 17, with V trimmed by 10 bases and J by 3 bases. With the portions outside the CDR3 filled from the reference TRBV28 and TRBJ2-3 genes, the complete variable region becomes DVKVTQSSRYLVKRTGEKVFLECVQDMDHENMFWYRQDPGLGLRLIYFSYDVKMKEKGDIPEGYSVSREKKERFSLILESASTNQTSMYLCATKGQHRQGGTDTQYFGPGTRLTVL.